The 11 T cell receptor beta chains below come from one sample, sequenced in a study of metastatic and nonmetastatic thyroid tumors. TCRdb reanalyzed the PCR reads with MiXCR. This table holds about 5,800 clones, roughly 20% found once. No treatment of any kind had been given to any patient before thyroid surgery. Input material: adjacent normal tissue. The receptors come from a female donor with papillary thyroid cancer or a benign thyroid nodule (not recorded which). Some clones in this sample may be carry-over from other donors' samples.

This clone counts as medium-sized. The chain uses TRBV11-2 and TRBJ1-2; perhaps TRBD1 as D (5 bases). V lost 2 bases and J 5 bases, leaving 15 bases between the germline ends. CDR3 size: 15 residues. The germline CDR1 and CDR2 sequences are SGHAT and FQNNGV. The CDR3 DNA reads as TGTGCCAGCAGCTTATGGAGTCGGGGGATGTATGGCTACACCTTC. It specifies CASSLWSRGMYGYTF.

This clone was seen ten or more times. CDR3 coding DNA: TGTGCCAGTACCGCGTTAGAAGCGGGAGGGTTGGATACGCAGTATTTT. It translates to CASTALEAGGLDTQYF. The chain has TRBV19 and TRBJ2-3; 10 nucleotides align to TRBD2. Germline trimming cut 7 bases from V and 6 bases from J; bases unmatched to any gene: 13. The CDR3 length is 16 residues. Germline-derived CDR1 and CDR2 are LNHDA and SQIVND (reference sequence).

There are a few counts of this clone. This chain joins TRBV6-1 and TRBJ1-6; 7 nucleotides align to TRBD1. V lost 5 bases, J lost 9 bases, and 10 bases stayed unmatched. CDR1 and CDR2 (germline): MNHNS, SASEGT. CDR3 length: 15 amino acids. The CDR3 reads CASSLEGGVGSPLHF. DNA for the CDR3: TGTGCCAGCAGTCTGGAAGGGGGCGTGGGTTCACCCCTCCACTTT.

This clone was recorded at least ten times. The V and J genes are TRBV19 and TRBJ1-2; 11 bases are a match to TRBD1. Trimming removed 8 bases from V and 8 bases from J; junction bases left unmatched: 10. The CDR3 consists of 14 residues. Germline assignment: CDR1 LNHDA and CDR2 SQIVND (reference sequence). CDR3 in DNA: TGTGCCAGTTTGGACAGGGGGCCGCGGCGGGGCTACACCTTC. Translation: CASLDRGPRRGYTF.

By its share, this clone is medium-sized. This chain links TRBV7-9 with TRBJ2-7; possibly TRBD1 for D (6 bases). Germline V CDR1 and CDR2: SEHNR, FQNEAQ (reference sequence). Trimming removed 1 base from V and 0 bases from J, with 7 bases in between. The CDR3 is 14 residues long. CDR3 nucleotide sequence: TGTGCCAGCAGCTTAGAGGACAGCTCCTACGAGCAGTACTTC. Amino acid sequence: CASSLEDSSYEQYF.

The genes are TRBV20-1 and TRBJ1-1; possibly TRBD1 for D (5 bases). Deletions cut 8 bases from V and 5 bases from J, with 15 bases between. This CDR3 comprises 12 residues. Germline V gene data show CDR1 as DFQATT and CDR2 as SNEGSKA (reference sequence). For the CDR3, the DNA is TGCAGTCAGTGGGGCGCAGGGACTGAAGCTTTCTTT. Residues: CSQWGAGTEAFF.

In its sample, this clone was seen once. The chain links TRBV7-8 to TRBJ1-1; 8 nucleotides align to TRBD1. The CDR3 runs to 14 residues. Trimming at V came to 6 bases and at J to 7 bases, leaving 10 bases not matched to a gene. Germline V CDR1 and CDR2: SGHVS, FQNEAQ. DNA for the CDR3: TGTGCCAGCAGTCCACGGGACAGGCCGGGTGAAGCTTTCTTT. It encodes CASSPRDRPGEAFF.

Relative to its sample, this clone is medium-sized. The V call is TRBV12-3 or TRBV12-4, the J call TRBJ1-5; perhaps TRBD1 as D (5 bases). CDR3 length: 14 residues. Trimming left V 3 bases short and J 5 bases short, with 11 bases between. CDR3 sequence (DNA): TGTGCCAGCAGTTTTTCTGAGGGGCATCAGCCCCAGCATTTT. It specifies CASSFSEGHQPQHF.

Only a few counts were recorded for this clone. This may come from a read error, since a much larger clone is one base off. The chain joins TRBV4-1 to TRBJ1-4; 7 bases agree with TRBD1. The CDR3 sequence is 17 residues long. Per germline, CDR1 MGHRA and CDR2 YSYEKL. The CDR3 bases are TGCGCCAGCAGCCGAGGTAGGAGGGACAGACAACGGGAAAAACTGTCTTTT. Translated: CASSRGRRDRQREKLSF.

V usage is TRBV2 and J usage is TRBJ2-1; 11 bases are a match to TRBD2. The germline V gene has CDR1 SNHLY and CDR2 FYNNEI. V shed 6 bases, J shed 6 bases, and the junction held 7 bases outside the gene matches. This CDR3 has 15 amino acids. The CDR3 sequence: CASREGTSGSNEQFF. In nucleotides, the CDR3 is TGTGCCAGCAGGGAGGGAACTAGCGGGAGCAATGAGCAGTTCTTC.

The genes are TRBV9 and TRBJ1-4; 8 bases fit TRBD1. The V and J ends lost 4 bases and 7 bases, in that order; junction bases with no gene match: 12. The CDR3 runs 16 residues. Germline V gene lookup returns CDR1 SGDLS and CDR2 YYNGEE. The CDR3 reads CASSYGTGVYAEKLFF. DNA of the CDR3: TGTGCCAGCAGCTACGGGACAGGAGTGTATGCTGAAAAACTGTTTTTT.